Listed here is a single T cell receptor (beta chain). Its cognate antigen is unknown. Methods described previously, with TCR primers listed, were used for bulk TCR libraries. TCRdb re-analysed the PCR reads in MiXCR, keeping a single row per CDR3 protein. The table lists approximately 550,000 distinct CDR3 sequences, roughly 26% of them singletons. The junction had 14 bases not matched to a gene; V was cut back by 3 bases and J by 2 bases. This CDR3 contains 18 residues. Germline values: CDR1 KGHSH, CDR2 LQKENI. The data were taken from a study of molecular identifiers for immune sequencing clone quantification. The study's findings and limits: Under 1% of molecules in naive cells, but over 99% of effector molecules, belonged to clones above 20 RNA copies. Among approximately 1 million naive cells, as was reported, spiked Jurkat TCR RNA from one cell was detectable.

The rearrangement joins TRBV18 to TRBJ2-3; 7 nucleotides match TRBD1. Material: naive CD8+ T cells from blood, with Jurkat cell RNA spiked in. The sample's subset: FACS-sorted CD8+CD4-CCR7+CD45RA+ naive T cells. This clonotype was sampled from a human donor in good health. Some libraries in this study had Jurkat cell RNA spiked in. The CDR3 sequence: CASSPSFGTGAHTDTQYF. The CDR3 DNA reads TGTGCCAGCTCACCTTCGTTCGGTACAGGGGCGCACACAGATACGCAGTATTTT.